The clone carrying this T cell receptor beta chain has only a few counts. This entry comes from a study of cytomegalovirus exposure and HLA in healthy donors. V was cut by 7 bases and J by 6 bases, with 10 bases left in between. Looked up from germline, CDR1 is SEHNR and CDR2 is FQNEAQ (reference sequence). There are 12 residues in the CDR3. Primers for the PCR totalled 60 Vbeta and 13 Jbeta. Profiled with immunoSEQ multiplex PCR; TCRdb holds only in-frame clones, not every one. This table holds about 90,000 clones, roughly four fifths found once. Sequenced sample: PBMCs. The TCR comes from a man younger than 40 in good health and CMV-seronegative. This chain connects TRBV7-9 to TRBJ1-3; D is unclear. The CDR3 spells CASTILANTIYF. The CDR3 nucleotides read TGTGCCAGCACCATTCTAGCAAACACCATATATTTT. The full variable domain, rest sourced from reference TRBV7-9 and TRBJ1-3, is DTGVSQNPRHKITKRGQNVTFRCDPISEHNRLYWYRQTLGQGPEFLTYFQNEAQLEKSRLLSDRFSAERPKGSFSTLEIQRTEQGDSAMYLCASTILANTIYFGEGSWLTVV.